This entry lists 12 T cell receptor beta chains sequenced from one sample in a study of T-cell reconstitution after alpha-beta-depleted transplantation in children. A library of TCRbeta sequences, prepared with unique molecular identifiers, was generated. TCRdb reanalysed the PCR reads using MiXCR and keeps one entry per CDR3 protein. The profile shows approximately 1,000,000 distinct CDR3 sequences, about 29% of them singletons. The sample in question was PBMCs, mostly from graft donor cells, obtained 360 days after TCRalphabeta/CD19-depleted stem cell transplant. These receptors all come from a boy in the first two years of life who had a stem cell transplant for SCID, so the T cells may come from the graft donor.

The chain links TRBV9 to TRBJ2-3; 12 nucleotides agree with TRBD2. V shed 4 bases, J shed 4 bases, and the junction held 13 bases outside the gene matches. The CDR3 has 18 amino acids. Germline V gene data show CDR1 as SGDLS and CDR2 as YYNGEE. The CDR3 sequence is CASSPSFLAGGFADTQYF. The CDR3 coding sequence is TGTGCCAGCAGCCCCTCCTTTCTAGCGGGGGGGTTCGCAGATACGCAGTATTTT.

CDR3 loop: CASSSPTRHEQYF. DNA of the CDR3: TGTGCCAGCAGTTCACCAACCCGGCACGAGCAGTACTTC. This rearrangement joins TRBV27 to TRBJ2-7; D gene unclear. The CDR3 is 13 amino acids. Germline V gives CDR1 MNHEY, CDR2 SMNVEV (reference sequence). The V gene lost 4 bases and the J gene lost 5 bases, with 12 bases spanning the gap.

This clonotype has more than one count but fewer than ten. The V and J genes are TRBV20-1 and TRBJ1-1; D is possibly TRBD1 (6 bases). Looked up from germline, CDR1 is DFQATT and CDR2 is SNEGSKA (reference sequence). The CDR3 consists of 11 residues. Trimming stripped 6 bases from V and 8 bases from J, with 13 bases between. The CDR3 DNA reads TGCAGTGCGCCCGGGGGCGCAGAAGCTTTCTTT. Its translation is CSAPGGAEAFF.

The chain uses TRBV3-1 and TRBJ1-1; possibly TRBD1 for D (5 bases). The CDR3 spans 15 residues. Trimming removed 4 bases from V and 11 bases from J, with 23 bases in between. CDR1 LGHDT and CDR2 YNNKEL come from the germline V gene (reference sequence). As DNA, the CDR3 is TGTGCCAGCAGCCCCCTCGGCAGGGTCGGCCTCGGGGCTTTCTTT. It translates to CASSPLGRVGLGAFF.

The chain uses TRBV28 and TRBJ1-5; D is possibly TRBD1 (6 bases). Germline CDR1 MDHEN, CDR2 SYDVKM. CDR3 length equals 16 residues. Trimming left V 6 bases short and J 7 bases short, with 22 bases between. The CDR3 region is CASSPTTGIGLQPQHF. CDR3 sequence (DNA): TGTGCCAGCAGCCCTACCACAGGGATAGGGTTGCAGCCCCAGCATTTT.

The rearrangement links TRBV4-1 to TRBJ2-1, with 9 bases identical to TRBD1. This CDR3 spans 15 amino acids. Per the germline V gene, CDR1 is MGHRA and CDR2 is YSYEKL. J was trimmed by 8 bases and V by 1 base; bases with no gene match: 6. Here the CDR3 DNA reads TGCGCCAGCAGCCAAGTGGGACAGGGTACCGATGAGCAGTTCTTC. Translating it yields CASSQVGQGTDEQFF.

The chain carries TRBV7-2 and TRBJ1-1; 9 bases are shared with TRBD1. The CDR3 is made up of 17 amino acids. V shed 2 bases and J 5 bases; nucleotides not matched to a gene: 12. Germline CDR1 SGHTA, CDR2 FQGNSA. The DNA for the CDR3 is TGTGCCAGCAGCTTATGGGGGACAGGGACCGGGGTGACTGAAGCTTTCTTT. Amino acid sequence: CASSLWGTGTGVTEAFF.

This clonotype appeared a few times. The chain joins TRBV6-2 or TRBV6-3 to TRBJ2-3; tentatively, D is TRBD2 (5 bases). The CDR3 length is 14 residues. Germline CDR1 is MNHEY and CDR2 is SVGEGT. V was clipped by 2 bases and J by 5 bases, with 11 bases between them. This chain's CDR3 is CASSYGGRGDTQYF. In DNA form, the CDR3 reads TGTGCCAGCAGTTACGGAGGCCGGGGAGATACGCAGTATTTT.

This clonotype was seen a handful of times. The chain carries TRBV5-1 and TRBJ1-1; the D is unclear. The CDR3 is 13 residues long. Germline-derived CDR1 and CDR2 are SGHRS and YFSETQ. V dropped 0 bases and J dropped 4 bases, with 7 bases sitting between them. CDR3: CASSLAWVTEAFF. CDR3 DNA sequence: TGCGCCAGCAGCTTGGCCTGGGTCACTGAAGCTTTCTTT. The full variable domain, completed using reference TRBV5-1 and TRBJ1-1, is KAGVTQTPRYLIKTRGQQVTLSCSPISGHRSVSWYQQTPGQGLQFLFEYFSETQRNKGNFPGRFSGRQFSNSRSEMNVSTLELGDSALYLCASSLAWVTEAFFGQGTRLTVV.

This clonotype turned up a few times. V and J are TRBV4-2 and TRBJ2-2, with TRBD1 as a possible D gene (6 bases). Germline CDR1 LGHNA, CDR2 YNFKEQ. The V and J ends lost 6 bases and 1 base respectively, with 9 bases between them. The CDR3 extends over 14 amino acids. Here the CDR3 DNA reads TGTGCCAGCAGTGGGACACGGAACACCGGGGAGCTGTTTTTT. It is translated as CASSGTRNTGELFF.

The V call is TRBV7-9, the J call TRBJ2-7; D is undetermined. In germline, CDR1 is SEHNR, CDR2 FQNEAQ (reference sequence). The CDR3 is made up of 16 amino acids. Trimming left V 2 bases short and J 0 bases short, with 14 bases between. CDR3 in DNA: TGTGCCAGCAGCTTATTTGGTAGCCCGGTCTCCTACGAGCAGTACTTC. It codes for CASSLFGSPVSYEQYF.

In its sample, this clonotype was seen a few times. The chain couples TRBV20-1 to TRBJ2-2, with a possible D match to TRBD2 (6 bases). The length of the CDR3 is 14 residues. Germline V gives CDR1 DFQATT, CDR2 SNEGSKA (reference sequence). Trimming shortened V by 5 bases and J by 4 bases, and 14 bases separated the two germline ends. The CDR3 nucleotides read TGCAGTGCTGCCCATGGAGGGATCACCGGGGAGCTGTTTTTT. This codes for CSAAHGGITGELFF.